This is a list of T cell receptor beta chains from one sample in a study of blood T cell repertoires in COVID-19. Profiling relied on immunoSEQ multiplex PCR, and the TCRdb table lists in-frame clones only, not all of them. The sample consists of about 160,000 clones, roughly 87% of them appearing once. The sequenced sample consisted of PBMCs or T cells enriched from blood (not recorded which). These receptors came from a middle-aged woman who had been exposed to COVID-19. The CDR3 runs from the conserved cysteine through the conserved F or W. A D gene is named only where the DNA matches it firmly. Clone size, where shown, is once, few, many, or a class for clones that have expanded.

d_call clone_size j_call v_call cdr3_nt cdr3_aa
- - TRBJ2-7 TRBV11-2 TGTGCCAGCAGCCACGGACAGACCTACGAGCAGTACTTC CASSHGQTYEQYF
TRBD2 - TRBJ2-3 TRBV5-6 TGTGCCAGCAGCAACGCGGGGGGCGCGCAGTATTTT CASSNAGGAQYF
TRBD2 - TRBJ2-3 TRBV7-6 TGTGCCAGCAGCTTAGGACGTAGGCGGGGGGGCCGAGATACGCAGTATTTT CASSLGRRRGGRDTQYF
- - TRBJ2-5 TRBV7-6 TGTGCCAGCAGCTTAGACCCACGGGGGGCCGGACGGACCCAGTACTTC CASSLDPRGAGRTQYF
- once TRBJ2-7 TRBV7-6 TGTGCCAGCAGCTTAGTGGCAGGATTCGTTTACGAGCAGTACTTC CASSLVAGFVYEQYF
- - TRBJ2-1 TRBV3-1/TRBV3-2 TGTGCCAGCAGCCAAGCACCATGGGGGGATGAGCAGTTCTTC CASSQAPWGDEQFF
- - TRBJ2-2 TRBV19 TGTGCCAGTAGTATTAGGGGGACCAACACCGGGGAGCTGTTTTTT CASSIRGTNTGELFF
- - TRBJ1-2 TRBV28 TGTGCCAGCAGTTTCGACAGAAATGGCTACACCTTC CASSFDRNGYTF
TRBD1 - TRBJ1-2 TRBV19 TGTGCCAGTAGTAACCGGACAGGGGGACATGGCTACACCTTC CASSNRTGGHGYTF
TRBD1 - TRBJ1-3 TRBV6-1 TGTGCCAGCAGTGACCAGGGGGCTGGAAACACCATATATTTT CASSDQGAGNTIYF
- - TRBJ2-3 TRBV11-1 TGTGCCAGCAGCAACCAGGGTAGGACAGATACGCAGTATTTT CASSNQGRTDTQYF
- - TRBJ2-7 TRBV18 TGTGCCAGCTCACCACTTGAGTTGGGACTTGCCTACGAGCAGTACTTC CASSPLELGLAYEQYF
TRBD2 - TRBJ2-7 TRBV27 TGTGCCAGCAGTTTATCGTTCGGGGACAAAATAGGCGGGAGGGACTACGAGCAGTACTTC CASSLSFGDKIGGRDYEQYF
TRBD1 - TRBJ2-1 TRBV5-1 TGCGCCAGCTACAGGGGTGGATCCAATGAGCAGTTCTTC CASYRGGSNEQFF
TRBD2 few TRBJ2-7 TRBV5-1 TGCGCCAGCAGTCCTAGCGGGAATCTTTACGAGCAGTACTTC CASSPSGNLYEQYF
- - TRBJ2-5 TRBV18 TGTGCCAGCTCACTGTCTAGCGTACAAGAGACCCAGTACTTC CASSLSSVQETQYF